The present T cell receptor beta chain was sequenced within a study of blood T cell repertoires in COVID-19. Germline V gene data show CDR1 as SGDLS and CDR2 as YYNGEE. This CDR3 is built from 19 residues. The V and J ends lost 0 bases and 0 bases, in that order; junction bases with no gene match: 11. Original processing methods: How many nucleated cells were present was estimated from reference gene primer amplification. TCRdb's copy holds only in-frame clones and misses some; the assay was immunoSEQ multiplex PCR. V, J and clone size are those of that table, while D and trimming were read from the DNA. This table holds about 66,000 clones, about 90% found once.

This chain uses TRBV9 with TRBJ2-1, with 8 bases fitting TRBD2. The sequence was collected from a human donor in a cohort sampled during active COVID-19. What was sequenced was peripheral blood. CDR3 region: CASSVAMGLSGSSYNEQFF. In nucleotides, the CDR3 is TGTGCCAGCAGCGTAGCTATGGGGTTGAGCGGGAGCTCCTACAATGAGCAGTTCTTC.